This T cell receptor beta chain was retrieved from a study of shared clonotypes between healthy human individuals. Overall study context: Used for every donor were three CD4 naive, three CD4 memory, two CD8 naive and one CD8 memory plate. Regarding the study as a whole: Naive CD4 clonotypes overlapped across several donors at about 5%. Among the subsets, naive ones generally showed larger estimated richness than memory ones.

On sorted subsets, replicate PCRs used approximately 190 ng DNA, or tens of thousands of T cell genomes. The method was immunoSEQ multiplex PCR; TCRdb's version includes in-frame clones alone and lacks a portion of them. The sample includes about 2.4 million clones, approximately 93% of them seen just once. Of note for this clone: Its antigen is unidentified.

V lost 8 bases, J lost 2 bases, and 9 bases stayed unmatched. The CDR3 length is 17 residues. The V gene's germline CDR1 is MDHEN and CDR2 SYDVKM. The chain combines TRBV28 with TRBJ2-4, with TRBD2 matching over 13 bases. The sequence was collected from a man aged 18 to 30 in good health. Some clones in this sample may be carry-over from other donors' samples. Input material: naive CD4+ T cells from PBMCs. Described subset: CD45RA+ positively selected. This CDR3 reads CASLTSGRGGSKNIQYF. CDR3 nucleotide sequence: TGTGCCAGCCTCACTAGCGGGAGGGGGGGTTCCAAAAACATTCAGTACTTC.